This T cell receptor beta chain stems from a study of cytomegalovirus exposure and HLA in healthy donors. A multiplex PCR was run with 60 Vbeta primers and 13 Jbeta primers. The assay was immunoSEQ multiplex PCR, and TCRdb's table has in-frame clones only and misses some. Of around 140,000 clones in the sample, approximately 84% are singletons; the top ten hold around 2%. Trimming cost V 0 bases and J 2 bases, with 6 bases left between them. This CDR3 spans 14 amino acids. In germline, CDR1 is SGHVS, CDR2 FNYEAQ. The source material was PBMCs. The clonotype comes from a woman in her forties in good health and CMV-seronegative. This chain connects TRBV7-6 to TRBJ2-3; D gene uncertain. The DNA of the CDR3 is TGTGCCAGCAGCTTAGCCACTTACACAGATACGCAGTATTTT. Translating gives CASSLATYTDTQYF.